Listed below are T cell receptor beta chains from one sample, sequenced in a study of blood T cell repertoires in COVID-19. Measured with immunoSEQ multiplex PCR; TCRdb has only the in-frame clones, and not every one. This table has tens of thousands of clones, roughly 84% appearing once. Sequences were obtained from peripheral blood. These receptors were obtained from a man aged 45-60 years with active COVID-19. The CDR3 runs from the conserved cysteine through the conserved F or W. Each record gives: clone size, D gene, V gene, J gene, CDR3 DNA, CDR3 protein. The D gene is left open where the match is weak. Expanded clones get a size class; other rows say once, few or many, or leave the size out.

NA	TRBD1	TRBV2	TRBJ2-5	TGTGCCACCTCGGGACAGCAAGAGACCCAGTACTTC	CATSGQQETQYF
NA	NA	TRBV6-2/TRBV6-3	TRBJ2-2	TGTGCCAGCAGCGAGAGCGGGCGCAACACCGGGGAGCTGTTTTTT	CASSESGRNTGELFF
few	TRBD2	TRBV6-5	TRBJ2-3	TGTGCCAGTGCTCGGACTAGCGGGAGCGCAGATACGCAGTATTTT	CASARTSGSADTQYF
NA	NA	TRBV6-2/TRBV6-3	TRBJ2-1	TGTGCCAGCAGTTACCCCACAGGGATACACCTCTCATTCTCCTACAATGAGCAGTTCTTC	CASSYPTGIHLSFSYNEQFF
NA	NA	TRBV6-9	TRBJ2-4	TGTGCCAGCACCAGACCCCAACCAGGGACCAAAAACATTCAGTACTTC	CASTRPQPGTKNIQYF
NA	TRBD1	TRBV5-1	TRBJ1-1	TGCGCCAGCAGCCTAACAGGGGACACTGAAGCTTTCTTT	CASSLTGDTEAFF
NA	TRBD1	TRBV27	TRBJ1-1	TGTGCCAGCAGTTCAGGACAGGTGAATTCGCCTGAAGCTTTCTTT	CASSSGQVNSPEAFF
NA	TRBD2	TRBV6-6	TRBJ2-3	TGTGCCAGCAGAACTAGCGGGGGGGATTTAGTAGATACGCAGTATTTT	CASRTSGGDLVDTQYF
NA	NA	TRBV6-6	TRBJ1-6	TGTGCCAGCAGTTACGACGGGAATTCACCCCTCCACTTT	CASSYDGNSPLHF
few	NA	TRBV4-2	TRBJ2-7	TGTGCCAGCAGCCAAGAGTTCGGGTCCTCCATGAGAGAGCAGTACTTC	CASSQEFGSSMREQYF
NA	TRBD2	TRBV3-1/TRBV3-2	TRBJ2-1	TGTGCCAGCAGCCAAGACCCTAGCGGATACTACAATGAGCAGTTCTTC	CASSQDPSGYYNEQFF
NA	TRBD1	TRBV15	TRBJ1-5	TGTGCCACCAGCAGATCCGGGACAGGTAATCAGCCCCAGCATTTT	CATSRSGTGNQPQHF
NA	NA	TRBV28	TRBJ1-3	TGTGCCAGCACTTTGGACAGCTTTGGAAACACCATATATTTT	CASTLDSFGNTIYF
NA	TRBD1	TRBV5-6	TRBJ1-6	TGTGCCAGCAGCTCGGTGGGGGGACGCCTTTCAGGGGGTTCACCCCTCCACTTT	CASSSVGGRLSGGSPLHF
NA	TRBD1	TRBV18	TRBJ1-3	TGTGCCAGCTCACCCGGGACAGGGGGCTCGTCTGGAAACACCATATATTTT	CASSPGTGGSSGNTIYF
many	NA	TRBV5-4	TRBJ1-5	TGTGCCAGCAGCTTGGACATTCATCAGCCCCAGCATTTT	CASSLDIHQPQHF
once	NA	TRBV19	TRBJ1-5	TGTGCCAGTAGTATTCTCAATCAGCCCCAGCATTTT	CASSILNQPQHF
NA	TRBD1	TRBV7-2	TRBJ2-1	TGTGCCAGCAGTTTCCGGGACAGGGGATCGGGTGAGCAGTTCTTC	CASSFRDRGSGEQFF
NA	TRBD1	TRBV24-1	TRBJ1-4	TGTGCCACCAGTGAACCGGGACAGGGGAAAGATGAAAAACTGTTTTTT	CATSEPGQGKDEKLFF
NA	TRBD2	TRBV7-8	TRBJ2-7	TGTGTCCCCAGGCGGGGGATGAATGAGCAGTACTTC	CVPRRGMNEQYF
NA	TRBD1	TRBV12-3/TRBV12-4	TRBJ1-3	TGTGCCAGCAGCCGACAGGGAATAAACACCATATATTTT	CASSRQGINTIYF
NA	TRBD1	TRBV19	TRBJ1-4	TGTGCCAGTGGACAGGAGCCAACTAATGAAAAACTGTTTTTT	CASGQEPTNEKLFF
NA	NA	TRBV27	TRBJ2-1	TGTGCCAGCAGGGATCGTGACAGGTGGGCCGAGCAGTTCTTC	CASRDRDRWAEQFF
NA	TRBD2	TRBV4-1	TRBJ2-2	TGCGCCAGCAGCCAGCTAGCGGGGGTAGGCGGGGAGCTGTTTTTT	CASSQLAGVGGELFF
NA	NA	TRBV7-7	TRBJ2-7	TGTGCTAGCAGCCCAGGGAAGGGGGTCGAGCAGTACTTC	CASSPGKGVEQYF
NA	NA	TRBV4-1	TRBJ1-1	TGCGCCAGCAGCCAAGGGGAACCGACAGTAAGGGAAGCTTTCTTT	CASSQGEPTVREAFF
NA	NA	TRBV7-8	TRBJ1-2	TGTGCCAGCAGCTCTCCGGACAGTCCAGGCTATGGCTACACCTTC	CASSSPDSPGYGYTF
NA	NA	TRBV18	TRBJ2-5	TGTGCCAGCTCACCACAAGAGGGTGGGGAGACCCAGTACTTC	CASSPQEGGETQYF